This passage covers 20 T cell receptor beta chains from one sample sequenced in a study of OX40 agonist ivuxolimab in advanced cancers. Profiled with immunoSEQ multiplex PCR; TCRdb holds only in-frame clones, not every one. In the table there are around 53,000 clones, roughly 79% of which are singletons. This material consisted of CD4+ or CD8+ T cells sorted from blood, taken in a trial of the OX40 agonist ivuxolimab. The receptors were sampled from an adult with an advanced solid tumor such as melanoma, head and neck, liver or kidney cancer.

J is TRBJ2-5 and V is TRBV2; 12 bases are shared with TRBD1. Germline V gene lookup returns CDR1 SNHLY and CDR2 FYNNEI. Trimming at V came to 7 bases and at J to 5 bases, leaving 5 bases not matched to a gene. This CDR3 comprises 14 residues. The CDR3 reads CASTGDRGRETQYF. The CDR3 DNA sequence: TGTGCCAGCACCGGGGACAGGGGGCGGGAGACCCAGTACTTC.

The chain has TRBV14 and TRBJ1-2, with D maybe TRBD1 (5 bases). From germline, CDR1 is SGHDN and CDR2 FVKESK. This CDR3 contains 14 residues. Deletions cut 1 base from V and 7 bases from J, with 13 bases between. The CDR3 DNA reads TGTGCCAGCAGCCAAGTCCCAGGGTTGGGTGGCTACACCTTC. Translated: CASSQVPGLGGYTF.

This sequence joins TRBV27 and TRBJ2-7; 9 bases line up with TRBD1. The J segment lost 6 bases and the V segment lost 2 bases, leaving 8 bases of the junction unmatched. The CDR3 has 15 residues. Germline loops: CDR1 MNHEY, CDR2 SMNVEV (reference sequence). In nucleotides, the CDR3 is TGTGCCAGCAGTTTACCCGGGACAGGGACGGCCGAGCAGTACTTC. Translation gives CASSLPGTGTAEQYF.

This chain links TRBV5-5 with TRBJ1-1, with a tentative D call TRBD1 (5 bases). The CDR3 has 11 residues. The germline CDR1 and CDR2 sequences are SGHKS and YYEKEE (reference sequence). Trimming removed 4 bases at V and 5 bases at J, with 6 bases between. The CDR3, as DNA: TGTGCCAGCAGCGAGGGGACTGAAGCTTTCTTT. Its protein product is CASSEGTEAFF. The entire variable domain, with the rest obtained from reference TRBV5-5 and TRBJ1-1, is as follows: DAGVTQSPTHLIKTRGQQVTLRCSPISGHKSVSWYQQVLGQGPQFIFQYYEKEERGRGNFPDRFSARQFPNYSSELNVNALLLGDSALYLCASSEGTEAFFGQGTRLTVV.

The gene calls are TRBV18 and TRBJ2-3; D might be TRBD1 (5 bases). Germline CDR1 reads KGHSH; CDR2 reads LQKENI. The CDR3 is 18 amino acids. Trimming left V 1 base short and J 0 bases short, with 17 bases between. CDR3 DNA: TGTGCCAGCTCACCACTAAAACGGACACCTACTAGCACAGATACGCAGTATTTT. The encoded protein is CASSPLKRTPTSTDTQYF.

J is TRBJ2-7 and V is TRBV5-4; D might be TRBD2 (6 bases). The CDR3 has 15 residues. The V end lost 1 base, the J end lost 7 bases, and 18 bases lay between the germline ends. The germline V gene encodes CDR1 SGHNT and CDR2 YYREEE (reference sequence). The CDR3 DNA sequence: TGTGCCAGCAGCTTGCCGGCGGGAAAGAAGAGGGAGCAGTACTTC. Its translation is CASSLPAGKKREQYF.

This sequence joins TRBV25-1 and TRBJ1-4; tentative D call: TRBD1 (6 bases). CDR1 is MGHDK, CDR2 SYGVNS, per germline. The V end was cut by 1 base, the J end by 5 bases, with 14 bases between. The CDR3 runs to 16 residues. CDR3 residues: CASSELSLTGNEKLFF. The CDR3 region has the DNA TGTGCCAGCAGTGAATTGTCCTTAACAGGGAATGAAAAACTGTTTTTT. The full variable domain, completed using reference TRBV25-1 and TRBJ1-4, is EADIYQTPRYLVIGTGKKITLECSQTMGHDKMYWYQQDPGMELHLIHYSYGVNSTEKGDLSSESTVSRIRTEHFPLTLESARPSHTSQYLCASSELSLTGNEKLFFGSGTQLSVL.

The chain has TRBV4-3 and TRBJ2-7; D might be TRBD1 (6 bases). Trimming stripped 4 bases from V and 4 bases from J, with 14 bases between. Looked up from germline, CDR1 is LGHNA and CDR2 is YSLEER. This CDR3 has 14 amino acids. CDR3 nucleotide sequence: TGCGCCAGCAGCCCAGGGGACGAAAGATACGAGCAGTACTTC. This encodes CASSPGDERYEQYF.

This chain joins TRBV2 and TRBJ1-1, with D unresolved. This CDR3 region has 11 residues. Trimming pared 6 bases from V and 7 bases from J, leaving 9 bases between. Germline values: CDR1 SNHLY, CDR2 FYNNEI. This CDR3 reads CASSASFEAFF. CDR3 DNA: TGTGCCAGCAGCGCCAGCTTTGAAGCTTTCTTT.

This clone turned up a few times. The V call is TRBV5-1, the J call TRBJ2-1, with 8 bases matching TRBD2. Germline V CDR1 and CDR2: SGHRS, YFSETQ. V was pared by 0 bases and J by 3 bases, with 2 bases of the junction left unmatched. The CDR3 has 15 amino acids. CDR3 DNA: TGCGCCAGCAGCTTGGTAGCGGGGAACTACAATGAGCAGTTCTTC. Translating gives CASSLVAGNYNEQFF.

The table lists this clone with a few counts. The genes are TRBV5-1 and TRBJ2-7, with TRBD2 matching 7 bases. CDR3 length: 14 amino acids. V lost 2 bases and J lost 1; bases outside the gene matches: 3. The V gene's germline CDR1 is SGHRS and CDR2 YFSETQ. The CDR3 DNA is TGCGCCAGCAGCTTCCAGGGAGGGTCCTACGAGCAGTACTTC. This translates into CASSFQGGSYEQYF.

The CDR3 protein is CASGAGTVVRETQYF. Written as DNA, the CDR3 is TGCGCCAGCGGAGCCGGGACTGTGGTTAGAGAGACCCAGTACTTC. The V and J genes are TRBV5-1 and TRBJ2-5; the D gene is possibly TRBD2 (6 bases). The CDR3 is 15 amino acids. CDR1 and CDR2 from the germline V gene are SGHRS and YFSETQ. Trimming removed 7 bases from V and 4 bases from J, with 20 bases in between.

To note about this clone: The junction departs from the called germline gene at one end, perhaps through a read error. The rearrangement uses TRBV25-1 and TRBJ2-2; the D gene is possibly TRBD2 (5 bases). The germline CDR1 and CDR2 sequences are MGHDK and SYGVNS. This CDR3 region has 16 residues. The CDR3 sequence: CASSEYRGTNPGELFF. CDR3 coding DNA: TGTGCCAGCAGTGAATATCGGGGAACGAACCCCGGGGAGCTGTTTTTT. Complete variable domain (other parts from reference TRBV25-1 and TRBJ2-2): EADIYQTPRYLVIGTGKKITLECSQTMGHDKMYWYQQDPGMELHLIHYSYGVNSTEKGDLSSESTVSRIRTEHFPLTLESARPSHTSQYLCASSEYRGTNPGELFFGEGSRLTVL.

A single count supports this clone. The genes are TRBV7-2 and TRBJ1-2, with D maybe TRBD1 (6 bases). Germline V lookup: CDR1 SGHTA, CDR2 FQGNSA. V lost 5 bases, J lost 4 bases, and 26 bases lay in between. The CDR3 consists of 18 residues. The CDR3 reads CASSLSTPTGGGFYGYTF. In DNA, the CDR3 is TGTGCCAGCAGCCTTAGTACCCCGACAGGCGGAGGGTTCTATGGCTACACCTTC.

The genes are TRBV10-1 and TRBJ1-1; no definite D call. This CDR3 contains 14 residues. V was clipped by 5 bases and J by 0 bases, with 10 bases between them. Germline CDR1 and CDR2: WNHNN and SYGVQD (reference sequence). In nucleotides, the CDR3 is TGCGCCAGCAGTCCCCCATTAGTGAACACTGAAGCTTTCTTT. It specifies CASSPPLVNTEAFF.

This chain joins TRBV5-1 and TRBJ2-7; 8 positions match TRBD2. Looked up from germline, CDR1 is SGHRS and CDR2 is YFSETQ. This CDR3 is 14 amino acids long. V lost 6 bases to trimming and J lost 1 base; unmatched junction nucleotides: 6. DNA of the CDR3: TGCGCCAGCACCTGGGGCGGGGGGTCCTACGAGCAGTACTTC. It yields the protein CASTWGGGSYEQYF.

The gene calls are TRBV7-6 and TRBJ2-5; perhaps TRBD1 as D (6 bases). Between the trimmed V and J ends, which lost 8 bases and 3 bases, there was a span of 13 bases. Germline CDR1 and CDR2: SGHVS and FNYEAQ. The CDR3 loop spans 13 amino acids. This chain's CDR3 is CASSGTRKETQYF. CDR3 nucleotides: TGTGCCAGCTCCGGGACACGGAAAGAGACCCAGTACTTC.

There are a few counts of this clone. The CDR3 nucleotides read TGTGCCAGCTCAGAGGGCGGGGGTCAGCCCCAGCATTTT. It translates to CASSEGGGQPQHF. This chain joins TRBV7-9 and TRBJ1-5, with D possibly TRBD1 on 5 matching bases. The CDR3 sequence is 13 residues long. Deletions cut 8 bases from V and 6 bases from J, with 14 bases between. Germline V gene lookup returns CDR1 SEHNR and CDR2 FQNEAQ (reference sequence).

V and J are TRBV9 and TRBJ1-2, with 7 nucleotides matching TRBD1. This CDR3 is built from 14 residues. The junction had 7 bases not matched to a gene; V was cut back by 1 base and J by 7 bases. Germline loops: CDR1 SGDLS, CDR2 YYNGEE. The CDR3 coding sequence is TGTGCCAGCAGCGTAACCCGACAGGGCGGTGGCTACACCTTC. This translates into CASSVTRQGGGYTF.

The rearrangement uses TRBV18 and TRBJ2-5, with D possibly being TRBD2 (5 bases). The J call may be mistaken, given a closer DNA end match to TRBJ2-7. Germline CDR1 and CDR2: KGHSH and LQKENI. This CDR3 spans 15 amino acids. CDR3 sequence: CASSHRWTEAYEQYF. DNA for the CDR3: TGTGCCAGCTCCCACCGATGGACTGAAGCCTACGAGCAGTACTTC.